Below, 26 T cell receptor beta chains from the same sample are listed, as sequenced in a study of chemoradiotherapy in HPV16-positive cancers. Data came from immunoSEQ multiplex PCR; TCRdb stores just in-frame clones and leaves some out. Here the sample spans approximately 10,000 clones, about 85% being singletons. This specimen consisted of tumor tissue, obtained from a patient who underwent chemoradiotherapy. The receptors derive from a human donor with HPV-associated anogenital cancer.

This chain's CDR3 is CASSMGLATDTQYF. CDR3 in DNA: TGTGCCAGTAGTATGGGACTAGCCACAGATACGCAGTATTTT. V gene TRBV19 combines with J gene TRBJ2-3; 9 bases agree with TRBD2. J was trimmed by 2 bases and V by 3 bases; bases with no gene match: 0. This CDR3 has 14 amino acids. CDR1 is LNHDA and CDR2 is SQIVND in the germline V gene (reference sequence).

J is TRBJ1-2 and V is TRBV7-2; 7 bases are a match to TRBD1. From germline, CDR1 is SGHTA and CDR2 FQGNSA. The length of the CDR3 is 12 residues. The ends lost 4 bases at V and 4 bases at J; junction bases unmatched: 0. The CDR3 DNA reads as TGTGCCAGCAGCTGGGACAGCTATGGCTACACCTTC. It specifies CASSWDSYGYTF.

This chain joins TRBV19 and TRBJ1-5; 9 bases map to TRBD1. Trimming took 7 bases from V and 4 from J; bases not matched to a gene: 8. CDR1 is LNHDA, CDR2 SQIVND, per germline (reference sequence). This CDR3 spans 15 amino acids. This CDR3 is CASNRPGTGNQPQHF. The CDR3 DNA follows: TGTGCCAGTAATCGACCCGGGACAGGGAATCAGCCCCAGCATTTT.

V and J are TRBV5-4 and TRBJ1-2; a weak D match, TRBD1 (6 bases). CDR3 size: 13 residues. CDR1 and CDR2 (germline): SGHNT, YYREEE (reference sequence). V lost 5 bases and J 4 bases, leaving 12 bases between the germline ends. The CDR3, as DNA: TGTGCCAGCAGACAGGGAGGCGGCTATGGCTACACCTTC. Its translation is CASRQGGGYGYTF. The whole variable domain, filled in from reference TRBV5-4 and TRBJ1-2, reads ETGVTQSPTHLIKTRGQQVTLRCSSQSGHNTVSWYQQALGQGPQFIFQYYREEENGRGNFPPRFSGLQFPNYSSELNVNALELDDSALYLCASRQGGGYGYTFGSGTRLTVV.

V and J are TRBV2 and TRBJ2-3, with 12 bases lining up with TRBD2. This CDR3 is built from 15 residues. Germline loops: CDR1 SNHLY, CDR2 FYNNEI. V lost 4 bases, J lost 1 base, and 0 bases stayed unmatched. Here the CDR3 reads CASSGTSGGTDTQYF. In nucleotides, the CDR3 is TGTGCCAGCAGTGGGACTAGCGGGGGCACAGATACGCAGTATTTT.

The chain joins TRBV11-3 to TRBJ1-3; D might be TRBD1 (5 bases). This CDR3 has 14 amino acids. Germline CDR1 SGHNT, CDR2 YENEEA. V lost 2 bases, J lost 5 bases, and 10 bases lay in between. The chain's CDR3 is CASSLQGTRNTIYF. CDR3 nucleotides: TGTGCCAGCAGCTTACAGGGTACCCGAAACACCATATATTTT. The full variable domain, rest sourced from reference TRBV11-3 and TRBJ1-3, is EAGVVQSPRYKIIEKKQPVAFWCNPISGHNTLYWYLQNLGQGPELLIRYENEEAVDDSQLPKDRFSAERLKGVDSTLKIQPAELGDSAVYLCASSLQGTRNTIYFGEGSWLTVV.

V and J are TRBV4-2 and TRBJ1-2; D might be TRBD1 (5 bases). V lost 0 bases and J 0 bases, leaving 14 bases between the germline ends. The germline V gene has CDR1 LGHNA and CDR2 YNFKEQ. The CDR3 extends over 17 amino acids. This CDR3 reads CASSQDRRGTANYGYTF. In DNA, the CDR3 is TGTGCCAGCAGCCAAGATCGGAGGGGAACAGCTAACTATGGCTACACCTTC.

This clone showed up just once. This chain connects TRBV11-3 to TRBJ2-2; 10 nucleotides line up with TRBD1. Germline V gene lookup returns CDR1 SGHNT and CDR2 YENEEA. CDR3 length: 17 amino acids. Trimming at V came to 1 base and at J to 4 bases, leaving 6 bases not matched to a gene. The CDR3 DNA is TGTGCCAGCAGCTTAGGACAGGGGGCGCTCATCACCGGGGAGCTGTTTTTT. Its translation is CASSLGQGALITGELFF.

V and J are TRBV5-5 and TRBJ2-1; 9 nucleotides agree with TRBD1. Germline loops: CDR1 SGHKS, CDR2 YYEKEE (reference sequence). V shed 4 bases and J 9 bases; nucleotides not matched to a gene: 5. This CDR3 comprises 13 residues. The CDR3 here is CASSRDRDSEQFF. Here the CDR3 DNA reads TGTGCCAGCAGCCGGGACAGGGATAGTGAGCAGTTCTTC.

The gene calls are TRBV2 and TRBJ1-2, with 7 bases aligning to TRBD1. Germline values: CDR1 SNHLY, CDR2 FYNNEI. Unmatched junction bases numbered 15, after V lost 6 bases and J lost 2 bases. This CDR3 comprises 17 residues. CDR3 sequence reads: CASRGPLKGGGNYGYTF. The CDR3 DNA reads as TGTGCCAGCAGGGGCCCCCTTAAGGGAGGGGGCAACTATGGCTACACCTTC.

This sequence joins TRBV14 and TRBJ2-3; perhaps TRBD2 as D (6 bases). CDR3 length equals 15 residues. Trimming stripped 4 bases from V and 1 base from J, with 12 bases between. The germline V gene has CDR1 SGHDN and CDR2 FVKESK. CDR3 DNA sequence: TGTGCCAGCAGCCCACTAGCACTGCGCACAGATACGCAGTATTTT. Its protein product is CASSPLALRTDTQYF.

The V call is TRBV9, the J call TRBJ1-6; D unresolved. This CDR3 comprises 14 residues. The V gene lost 0 bases and the J gene lost 7 bases, with 8 bases spanning the gap. Germline CDR1 is SGDLS and CDR2 is YYNGEE. The chain's CDR3 is CASSVALGNSPLHF. As DNA, the CDR3 is TGTGCCAGCAGCGTAGCTCTCGGAAATTCACCCCTCCACTTT.

CDR3 sequence reads: CASSRKSSKTGWGSYEQYF. The CDR3 DNA follows: TGTGCCAGCAGCCGGAAATCTTCAAAGACAGGTTGGGGCTCCTACGAGCAGTACTTC. V and J are TRBV7-8 and TRBJ2-7; perhaps TRBD1 as D (6 bases). V lost 5 bases and J 0 bases, leaving 26 bases between the germline ends. The length of the CDR3 is 19 residues. Germline CDR1 is SGHVS and CDR2 is FQNEAQ. Using reference TRBV7-8 and TRBJ2-7 for the parts outside the CDR3, the full variable domain is GAGVSQSPRYKVAKRGQDVALRCDPISGHVSLFWYQQALGQGPEFLTYFQNEAQLDKSGLPSDRFFAERPEGSVSTLKIQRTQQEDSAVYLCASSRKSSKTGWGSYEQYFGPGTRLTVT.

The genes are TRBV6-5 and TRBJ1-1; TRBD1 agrees at 7 bases. Germline assignment: CDR1 MNHEY and CDR2 SVGAGI. J lost 6 bases, V lost 5 bases, and 9 bases had no gene match. This CDR3 is 14 amino acids long. The CDR3 reads CASSRDYQGAEAFF. DNA for the CDR3: TGTGCCAGCAGTCGGGACTATCAGGGGGCTGAAGCTTTCTTT.

This chain joins TRBV5-1 and TRBJ1-1; TRBD1 aligns across 7 bases. With V trimmed by 5 bases and J by 5 bases, 6 bases remained unmatched. The germline gives CDR1 SGHRS, CDR2 YFSETQ. This CDR3 is built from 13 residues. The CDR3 sequence: CASRRDRETEAFF. CDR3 nucleotides: TGCGCCAGCAGGCGTGACAGGGAGACTGAAGCTTTCTTT.

The CDR3 nucleotides read TGTGCCAGCTCACCACCAACGAGGTTGCGGGCTTTCTTT. Translating gives CASSPPTRLRAFF. The rearrangement links TRBV18 to TRBJ1-1, with no clear D. The V end was cut by 0 bases, the J end by 11 bases, with 13 bases between. This CDR3 comprises 13 residues. Per the germline V gene, CDR1 is KGHSH and CDR2 is LQKENI.

The chain joins TRBV14 to TRBJ1-2; a possible D gene is TRBD1 (5 bases). CDR1 SGHDN and CDR2 FVKESK come from the germline V gene. The germline V and J ends were trimmed by 0 bases and 4 bases, with 12 bases remaining between them. The CDR3 runs 15 residues. The CDR3 reads CASSQDRVGGYGYTF. The CDR3 DNA reads as TGTGCCAGCAGCCAAGACAGGGTGGGTGGCTATGGCTACACCTTC. The full variable domain, its missing parts supplied by reference TRBV14 and TRBJ1-2, is EAGVTQFPSHSVIEKGQTVTLRCDPISGHDNLYWYRRVMGKEIKFLLHFVKESKQDESGMPNNRFLAERTGGTYSTLKVQPAELEDSGVYFCASSQDRVGGYGYTFGSGTRLTVV.

J is TRBJ1-2 and V is TRBV19; 7 bases agree with TRBD1. V dropped 7 bases and J dropped 7; count of bases not matched to a gene: 15. Germline values: CDR1 LNHDA, CDR2 SQIVND (reference sequence). CDR3 length: 15 amino acids. The CDR3 sequence is CASTTRHPGGSGYTF. For the CDR3, the DNA is TGTGCCAGTACCACGCGCCACCCAGGGGGTTCTGGCTACACCTTC.

The CDR3 coding sequence is TGTGCCGTAACCGCAACAGGGAAAGGAGCTGAAGCTTTCTTT. Translation: CAVTATGKGAEAFF. The chain is built from TRBV10-3 and TRBJ1-1; perhaps TRBD1 as D (6 bases). The V gene's germline CDR1 is ENHRY and CDR2 SYGVKD. The CDR3 is 14 amino acids. The ends were cut back, 11 bases at V and 6 bases at J, with 22 bases in the middle.

The V gene is TRBV2, the J gene TRBJ1-5; D is possibly TRBD1 (6 bases). This CDR3 has 15 amino acids. Trimming pared 0 bases from V and 7 bases from J, leaving 13 bases between. Germline V gene data show CDR1 as SNHLY and CDR2 as FYNNEI. Written as DNA, the CDR3 is TGTGCCAGCAGTGAAGCTCGGGGGGCAGGGCAGCCCCAGCATTTT. Amino acid sequence: CASSEARGAGQPQHF.

The rearrangement links TRBV30 to TRBJ2-3; the D gene is possibly TRBD1 (5 bases). CDR3 length equals 13 residues. The V end was cut by 0 bases, the J end by 2 bases, with 6 bases between. Germline V gene data show CDR1 as GTSNPN and CDR2 as SVGIG (reference sequence). The CDR3 is CAWSVQDTDTQYF. DNA of the CDR3: TGTGCCTGGAGTGTACAGGACACAGATACGCAGTATTTT.

The chain couples TRBV10-1 to TRBJ2-5; D possibly uses TRBD1 or TRBD2 (5 bases each). The CDR3 sequence is 15 residues long. The germline V gene has CDR1 WNHNN and CDR2 SYGVQD (reference sequence). V was trimmed by 6 bases and J by 5 bases, leaving 19 bases between them. CDR3 bases: TGCGCCAGCAGCCCAAATTCCGGGACCAGGGAGACCCAGTACTTC. Protein sequence: CASSPNSGTRETQYF.

This sequence joins TRBV5-6 and TRBJ2-2; D is uncertain. With 7 bases removed from V and 4 bases from J, the gap between germline ends came to 5 bases. The CDR3 runs 11 residues. Germline CDR1 SGHDT, CDR2 YYEEEE. The CDR3 nucleotides are TGTGCCAGCTCTAGCACCGGGGAGCTGTTTTTT. Its protein product is CASSSTGELFF.

This chain joins TRBV25-1 and TRBJ1-2, with TRBD1 as a possible D gene (6 bases). V lost 3 bases, J lost 3 bases, and 14 bases lay in between. The CDR3 length is 15 residues. In germline, CDR1 is MGHDK, CDR2 SYGVNS. Written as DNA, the CDR3 is TGTGCCAGCAGTGACAGGGGAGGTGGGGACTATGGCTACACCTTC. Residues: CASSDRGGGDYGYTF.

The chain joins TRBV10-1 to TRBJ2-2, with D possibly being TRBD1 (6 bases). This CDR3 has 15 residues. The ends were cut back, 0 bases at V and 5 bases at J, with 10 bases in the middle. CDR1 and CDR2 from the germline V gene are WNHNN and SYGVQD (reference sequence). In DNA, the CDR3 is TGCGCCAGCAGTGAGTCGAAAGGGGGTACCGGGGAGCTGTTTTTT. It specifies CASSESKGGTGELFF.

This chain uses TRBV7-7 with TRBJ1-1; D gene unclear. The CDR3 sequence is 13 residues long. Per the germline V gene, CDR1 is SSHAT and CDR2 is FNYEAQ (reference sequence). V was clipped by 1 base and J by 4 bases, with 7 bases between them. The CDR3 DNA reads TGTGCCAGCAGCTTAGAGCGGGGCACTGAAGCTTTCTTT. Protein sequence: CASSLERGTEAFF.